This TCR beta chain originates from a study of radiation and T cells in renal cell carcinoma. Comment on this clone: The target antigen is unknown.

Study-wide results and limits: Irradiated tumors held more dominant CDR3 motifs than control tumors.

Trimming at V came to 8 bases and at J to 2 bases, leaving 12 bases not matched to a gene. Germline CDR1 reads MDHEN; CDR2 reads SYDVKM. The CDR3 is 15 residues long. Indicated treatment: treatment-naive control, cytoreductive nephrectomy. Control tumors came from a few females and fewer than twelve males, aged 40 to 82. Sequenced by immunoSEQ multiplex PCR; TCRdb stores in-frame clones only, minus some. The table lists some 21,000 clones, less than 55% of them singletons, with less than 25% in the top ten. The source was tumor tissue, collected from a patient whose treatment was nephrectomy without radiotherapy. This clonotype was obtained from a human donor with renal cell carcinoma. This sequence joins TRBV28 and TRBJ2-7; 7 bases fit TRBD2. The CDR3 region is CASPPPGGDAYEQYF. CDR3 coding DNA: TGTGCCAGCCCCCCACCGGGGGGAGATGCCTACGAGCAGTACTTC.